The TCR beta chain under discussion was sequenced for a study of blood T cells in healthy people across ages (dated by TCRdb to 2014 to 2015). Looking at the study overall: Template switching captured roughly one uniquely barcoded TCR beta cDNA molecule per two T cells in model experiments. Age-related changes in TCR beta repertoire diversity were measured in the study by deep sequencing normalized with unique cDNA molecular identifiers. The donors were divided into four age groups: young (average approximately 17 years), middle-aged (approximately 42), aged (approximately 62) and long-lived (about 80). The study analyzed two additional independent replicas of 1 million unique cDNA reads from the same blood draw for two donors, one aged 18 to 29 and one aged 80 or older. What the research found in general, with its limitations: Compared with the aged group, the long-lived group had more naive CD4+ T cells, fewer expanded clones and increased TCR diversity, suggesting age selection. Bulk unsorted PBMC profiling prevented conclusive comparison of naive and antigen-experienced compartments. Estimates of total diversity based on one million sequenced T cells were regarded as lower bounds and as underestimates. Observed TCR beta diversity per million T cells fell roughly linearly with age, and a significant reduction was already apparent by age roughly 41. There was a strong correlation between observed TCR beta diversity and the percentage of naive T cells measured by flow cytometry. The CMV infection status of donors was not known, potentially confounding age-related changes in expanded clonotypes.

This clonotype was detected a few times. The antigen this receptor binds is unknown. Base-call qualities are not available, and no considerably larger clone is one nucleotide away. The 40 or so donors, aged about 6 to 100 years, were systemically healthy Caucasian individuals from Russia. Each donor gave about 9.8 milliliters of peripheral blood, drawn into EDTA-treated Vacutainer tubes. Ficoll-Paque density-gradient centrifugation was used to isolate PBMCs, with at least 6 million obtained per sample. Trizol reagent was used to extract total RNA from PBMCs, with at least 5.5 micrograms per sample. For every donor, flow cytometry on a PBMC aliquot measured the percentage of naive CD45RAhigh/CD27high T cells. The CDR3 spans 13 residues, from the cysteine through the phenylalanine. The retained sequence is limited to the CDR3, 39 bases, with the frame set at the first base. The V end loses 5 bases and the J end loses 14 bases, and a stretch of 16 bases separates them. Looking up the germline V gene (reference sequence) yields CDR1 MNHEY and CDR2 SMNVEV.

Libraries were prepared through 5' RACE. Sequencing relied on an Illumina HiSeq 2500. A second roughly 6 to 12 cycle PCR used a sample-barcoded 5' primer and a J-beta primer mix. A unique molecular identifier was introduced onto each TCR beta cDNA molecule by a template-switch 5' adaptor carrying 12 random nucleotides. Each sample yielded at least 3 million CDR3-containing paired-end reads. All of the RNA was converted into first-strand cDNA using the Mint cDNA synthesis kit, with a TRBC-specific oligonucleotide serving as the primer. Following uracil-DNA glycosylase treatment, all cDNA underwent a first 18-cycle PCR with the universal primers M1SS and BC2_uni_R. In the original analysis: For normalization, 1 million high-quality reads were randomly selected from each sample, with every read carrying a distinct molecular identifier. Instead of being binned into consensus sequences, reads with shared molecular identifiers were discarded. CDR3 identification, clonotype clustering and error correction used MiTCR with a Q25 quality threshold and the strictest error-elimination algorithm. Lower-bound total TCR beta diversity was estimated with a nonparametric unseen species model using Euler transformation. The public reads were run again by TCRdb, first through fastp at Q25 and then through MiXCR, and only productive beta chains were kept. Rows merge per CDR3 protein into single entries with the most common DNA and genes. These V and J calls are TCRdb output, not the study's own analysis. In all, the sample holds around 1,000,000 distinct CDR3 sequences, and about 23% of those were seen once. Around 0.7% of the sample lies in the top ten.

The data also belong to a second study, concerning T cells of mothers and their children. The second study, in turn, reports: Nine systemically healthy Caucasian individuals, comprising three mothers and their six children, were included as donors. cDNA synthesis used all of the extracted RNA, with approximately 1.4 ug of RNA in each 15 ul reaction. Sample barcodes and 2-4 random nucleotides were added via the M1S primer in the second PCR. Over 9.5 million TCR beta CDR3 reads were obtained for each mother, and 2.5 million to 3 million reads were obtained for each child. In both related and unrelated pairs, thymic selection shapes the output of TCR recombination in a similar way, with inherited differences having only a minor effect. Normalized repertoire overlap was always slightly but never significantly higher in related than unrelated mother-child pairs. Persistent microchimeric T cell clones were not detected, at a sensitivity of approximately 100 clones per million clonotypes. The study used deep NGS to compare TCR beta repertoires of mothers and children, seeking features distinguishing related mother-child pairs from unrelated individuals. The mean age was roughly 44 +/- 4 years for the mothers and around 10 +/- 4 years for the children. After adapter ligation with NEBNext reagents, the libraries were sequenced on Illumina HiSeq 2000 with 100+100 nt paired-end reads. To prevent cross-contamination, the mother and child libraries were prepared a month apart and were sequenced in separate runs. Each donor had between about 450,000 and 2,300,000 distinct TCR beta clonotypes identified. Naive TCR beta clonotypes were estimated from low-frequency clonotypes matched to each donor's FACS-determined naive share, without sorting.

The chain is assembled from TRBV27 and TRBJ1-6, with no confidently assigned D gene. Sequencing was done on a sample of blood. The clonotype originates from a girl aged 2 to 9 in good health. The DNA sequence is given as TGTGCCAGCAGTCCTTACATGGATTTCACCCTCCACTTT. It codes for CASSPYMDFTLHF.